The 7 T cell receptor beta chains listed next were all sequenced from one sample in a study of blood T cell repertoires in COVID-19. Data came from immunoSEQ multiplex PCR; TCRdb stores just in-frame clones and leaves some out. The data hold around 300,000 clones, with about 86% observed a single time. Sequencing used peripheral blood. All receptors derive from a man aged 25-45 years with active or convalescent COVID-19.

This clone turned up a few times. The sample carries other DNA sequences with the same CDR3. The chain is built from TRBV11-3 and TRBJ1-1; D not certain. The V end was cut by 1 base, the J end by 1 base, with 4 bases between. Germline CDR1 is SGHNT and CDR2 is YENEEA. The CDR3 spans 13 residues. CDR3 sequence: CASSLGRNTEAFF. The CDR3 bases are TGTGCCAGCAGCTTAGGCAGGAACACTGAAGCTTTCTTT.

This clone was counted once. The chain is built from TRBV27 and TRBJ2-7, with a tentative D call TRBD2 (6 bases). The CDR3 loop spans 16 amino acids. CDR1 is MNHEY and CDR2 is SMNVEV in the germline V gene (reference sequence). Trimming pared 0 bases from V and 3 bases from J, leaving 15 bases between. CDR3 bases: TGTGCCAGCAGTTTATCAGTCGGGGGTTGGGACTACGAGCAGTACTTC. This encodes CASSLSVGGWDYEQYF.

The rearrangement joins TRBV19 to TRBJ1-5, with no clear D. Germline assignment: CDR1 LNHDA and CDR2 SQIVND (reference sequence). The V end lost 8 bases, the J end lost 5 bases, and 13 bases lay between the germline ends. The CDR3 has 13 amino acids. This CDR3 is CASAGGRDQPQHF. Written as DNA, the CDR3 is TGTGCCAGTGCCGGCGGGAGAGATCAGCCCCAGCATTTT. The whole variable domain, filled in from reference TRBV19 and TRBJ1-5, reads DGGITQSPKYLFRKEGQNVTLSCEQNLNHDAMYWYRQDPGQGLRLIYYSQIVNDFQKGDIAEGYSVSREKKESFPLTVTSAQKNPTAFYLCASAGGRDQPQHFGDGTRLSIL.

The CDR3 bases are TGTGCCAGTAGCAGGGGCGTAATGAACACTGAAGCTTTCTTT. This gives the protein CASSRGVMNTEAFF. The chain couples TRBV2 to TRBJ1-1; D may be TRBD1 (6 bases). V was shortened by 9 bases and J by 0 bases, with 14 bases between the two germline ends. The germline gives CDR1 SNHLY, CDR2 FYNNEI. The CDR3 extends over 14 amino acids.

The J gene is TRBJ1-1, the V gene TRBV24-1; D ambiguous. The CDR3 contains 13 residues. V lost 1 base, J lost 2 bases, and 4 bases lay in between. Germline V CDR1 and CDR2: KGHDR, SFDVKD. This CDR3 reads CATSDLSNTEAFF. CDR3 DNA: TGTGCCACCAGTGATTTATCTAACACTGAAGCTTTCTTT.

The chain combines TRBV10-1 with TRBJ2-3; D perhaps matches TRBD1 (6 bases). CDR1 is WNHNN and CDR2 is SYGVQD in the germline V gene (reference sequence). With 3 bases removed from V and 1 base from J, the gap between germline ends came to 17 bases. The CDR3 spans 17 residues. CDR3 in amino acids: CASSDHECRGRTDTQYF. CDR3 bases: TGCGCCAGCAGTGACCACGAATGCAGGGGTCGCACAGATACGCAGTATTTT.

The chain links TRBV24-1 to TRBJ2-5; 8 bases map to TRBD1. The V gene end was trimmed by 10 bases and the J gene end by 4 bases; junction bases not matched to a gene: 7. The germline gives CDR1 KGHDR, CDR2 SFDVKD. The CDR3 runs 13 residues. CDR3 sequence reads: CATADRGRETQYF. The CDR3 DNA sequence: TGTGCCACAGCCGACAGGGGCCGAGAGACCCAGTACTTC.